These 7 T cell receptor beta chains came from one sample sequenced in a study of PD-L1 blockade in urothelial cancer. The time point: pretreatment peripheral blood. Data came from immunoSEQ multiplex PCR; TCRdb stores just in-frame clones and leaves some out. The top ten clones hold roughly 14% of a sample with about 53,000 clones, roughly 85% of them seen once. Specimen: PBMCs, collected around atezolizumab (anti-PD-L1) treatment. The receptors stem from a woman aged 55-69 years with urothelial cancer.

CDR3: CSAASASLIHEQFF. Here the CDR3 DNA reads TGCAGCGCAGCTAGCGCATCGTTAATACATGAGCAGTTCTTC. J is TRBJ2-1 and V is TRBV29-1, with D possibly being TRBD2 (6 bases). The CDR3 runs 14 residues. Deletions cut 7 bases from V and 8 bases from J, with 21 bases between. Germline values: CDR1 SQVTM, CDR2 ANQGSEA.

This clone appeared a single time. The rearrangement joins TRBV19 to TRBJ2-1; 7 nucleotides match TRBD2. Trimming took 0 bases from V and 4 from J; bases not matched to a gene: 6. Germline-derived CDR1 and CDR2 are LNHDA and SQIVND (reference sequence). The CDR3 runs 16 residues. The CDR3 DNA reads TGTGCCAGTAGTATAGATAACGGGAGGCTTTACAATGAGCAGTTCTTC. Amino acids: CASSIDNGRLYNEQFF.

The CDR3 DNA reads TGTGCCAGTAGGCTCTACTCAGGGGATGGCTACACCTTC. It yields the protein CASRLYSGDGYTF. The chain is built from TRBV19 and TRBJ1-2, with a weak D call TRBD1 (6 bases). Germline assignment: CDR1 LNHDA and CDR2 SQIVND (reference sequence). CDR3 length: 13 amino acids. Trimming took off 6 bases at V and 6 bases at J, with 14 bases between the two ends. Filled out from reference TRBV19 and TRBJ1-2, the complete variable domain reads DGGITQSPKYLFRKEGQNVTLSCEQNLNHDAMYWYRQDPGQGLRLIYYSQIVNDFQKGDIAEGYSVSREKKESFPLTVTSAQKNPTAFYLCASRLYSGDGYTFGSGTRLTVV.

This rearrangement joins TRBV19 to TRBJ1-3; D perhaps matches TRBD1 (6 bases). This CDR3 region has 15 residues. Germline loops: CDR1 LNHDA, CDR2 SQIVND (reference sequence). The V gene lost 6 bases and the J gene lost 0 bases, with 12 bases spanning the gap. The CDR3 reads CASRDQGISGNTIYF. The CDR3 DNA sequence: TGTGCCAGTAGGGATCAGGGGATCTCTGGAAACACCATATATTTT. The full variable domain, with the rest looked up from reference TRBV19 and TRBJ1-3, is DGGITQSPKYLFRKEGQNVTLSCEQNLNHDAMYWYRQDPGQGLRLIYYSQIVNDFQKGDIAEGYSVSREKKESFPLTVTSAQKNPTAFYLCASRDQGISGNTIYFGEGSWLTVV.

The chain recombines TRBV2 with TRBJ2-3; a weak D match, TRBD1 (6 bases). The CDR3 spans 15 residues. Germline V gene lookup returns CDR1 SNHLY and CDR2 FYNNEI. The V end lost 2 bases, the J end lost 3 bases, and 12 bases lay between the germline ends. CDR3 residues: CASSELTGGTDTQYF. The CDR3 nucleotides read TGTGCCAGCAGTGAATTGACAGGCGGGACAGATACGCAGTATTTT. Supplemented by reference TRBV2 and TRBJ2-3, the full variable domain reads EPEVTQTPSHQVTQMGQEVILRCVPISNHLYFYWYRQILGQKVEFLVSFYNNEISEKSEIFDDQFSVERPDGSNFTLKIRSTKLEDSAMYFCASSELTGGTDTQYFGPGTRLTVL.

CDR3 nucleotides: TGTGCCAGCTCAAAAACAGGGGTCGGGTTCACTGAAGCTTTCTTT. Amino acids: CASSKTGVGFTEAFF. This sequence joins TRBV18 and TRBJ1-1; 7 bases align to TRBD1. Germline V gene data show CDR1 as KGHSH and CDR2 as LQKENI. V lost 5 bases and J lost 4; bases outside the gene matches: 10. CDR3 length equals 15 residues.

This chain links TRBV25-1 with TRBJ1-1, with TRBD1 matching 11 bases. Looked up from germline, CDR1 is MGHDK and CDR2 is SYGVNS. Trimming cost V 4 bases and J 8 bases; bases outside gene matches: 12. This CDR3 has 16 residues. In DNA form, the CDR3 reads TGTGCCAGCAGTGGATCCTACCCCGGGACAGGGGGAGAAGCTTTCTTT. Translating gives CASSGSYPGTGGEAFF.